This T cell receptor (beta chain) was observed in a study of cytomegalovirus exposure and HLA in healthy donors. Comment on this clone: Its antigen is still unknown.

Whole-study results and caveats: Cytomegalovirus association was listed for 164 TCR beta chains. In a later analysis, V- and J-gene trimming of beta chains associated with a DCLRE1C missense variant, replicated independently.

This PCR relied on a set of 60 Vbeta primers and 13 Jbeta primers. Data came from immunoSEQ multiplex PCR; TCRdb stores just in-frame clones and leaves some out. The data hold over 150,000 clones, with approximately 70% observed a single time. This TCR was sampled from a woman aged 40 to 49 in good health and CMV-seropositive. The sequenced material came from PBMCs.

CDR3 nucleotides: TGTGCCAGTAGTATCAAGGGGACAGGGACCGGGGAGCTGTTTTTT. Encoded protein: CASSIKGTGTGELFF. V usage is TRBV19 and J usage is TRBJ2-2; 9 positions agree with TRBD1. The CDR3 contains 15 residues. Trimming removed 3 bases from V and 5 bases from J; junction bases left unmatched: 4. The germline V gene encodes CDR1 LNHDA and CDR2 SQIVND (reference sequence).